The clone carrying this T cell receptor beta chain was seen repeatedly, ten times or more. Antigen unknown. This entry belongs to a study of T-cell reconstitution after alpha-beta-depleted transplantation in children. Study conclusions and caveats: Some patients' high day-60 TCRbeta diversity was attributed to recipient cells surviving conditioning.

Trimming cost V 7 bases and J 7 bases, with 10 bases left between them. The CDR3 has 11 amino acids. CDR1 SQVTM and CDR2 ANQGSEA come from the germline V gene. A TCRbeta library incorporating unique molecular identifiers was prepared. TCRdb reanalysed the PCR reads using MiXCR and keeps one entry per CDR3 protein. This sample has about 70,000 distinct CDR3 sequences; approximately 10% occur once, and the top ten carry less than 15%. This specimen was PBMCs, taken before TCRalphabeta/CD19-depleted stem cell transplant. The chain employs TRBV29-1 and TRBJ2-2; no definite D call. The clonotype was recovered from a boy aged 10-17 years with acute myeloid leukemia, due to receive a stem cell transplant. This chain's CDR3 is CSAMILGELFF. CDR3 coding DNA: TGCAGCGCCATGATCCTCGGGGAGCTGTTTTTT.